The 15 T cell receptor beta chains below all came from one sample that was sequenced in a study of cytomegalovirus exposure and HLA in healthy donors. 13 Jbeta primers and 60 Vbeta primers were used for the PCR. Assay used: immunoSEQ multiplex PCR; TCRdb lists only in-frame clones, some missing. This sample has around 210,000 clones, with 70% to 90% found just once. The sample consisted of PBMCs. The receptors shown here come from a girl aged 2 to 9 in good health and CMV-seronegative.

V is TRBV7-8 and J is TRBJ2-1; TRBD2 aligns across 11 bases. J gave up 8 bases and V 2 bases, and 17 bases lay outside the gene matches. From germline, CDR1 is SGHVS and CDR2 FQNEAQ. The CDR3 consists of 19 residues. The CDR3 region is CASSLIHISGRGRYDEQFF. CDR3 nucleotide sequence: TGTGCCAGCAGCTTAATTCACATTAGCGGGAGGGGGCGGTACGATGAGCAGTTCTTC.

The CDR3 DNA is TGTGCCAGTATGAGGACAGGGGTCGTTTATAGCAATCAGCCCCAGCATTTT. Translated, it gives CASMRTGVVYSNQPQHF. This rearrangement joins TRBV19 to TRBJ1-5, with TRBD1 identical over 9 bases. V gave up 7 bases and J gave up 0 bases; unmatched junction bases: 10. CDR1 and CDR2 (germline): LNHDA, SQIVND (reference sequence). This CDR3 region has 17 residues.

The chain carries TRBV30 and TRBJ1-5; D unresolved. Germline assignment: CDR1 GTSNPN and CDR2 SVGIG (reference sequence). This CDR3 has 14 amino acids. V lost 2 bases and J 7 bases, leaving 15 bases between the germline ends. The CDR3 nucleotides are TGTGCCTGGAGTTGGGTGGGGAGTACCCAGCCCCAGCATTTT. This encodes CAWSWVGSTQPQHF.

This chain links TRBV10-3 with TRBJ2-7, with 12 bases that match TRBD2. Germline values: CDR1 ENHRY, CDR2 SYGVKD. The CDR3 is 15 amino acids. The ends lost 0 bases at V and 3 bases at J; junction bases unmatched: 0. The CDR3 loop is CAISESTSGSYEQYF. The CDR3 DNA reads TGTGCCATCAGTGAGTCGACTAGCGGGAGCTACGAGCAGTACTTC.

This clone was seen only once. The chain uses TRBV6-1 and TRBJ1-2; the D gene is possibly TRBD1 (5 bases). CDR3 size: 16 residues. The germline V gene has CDR1 MNHNS and CDR2 SASEGT. The ends were cut back, 2 bases at V and 5 bases at J, with 18 bases in the middle. The CDR3 protein is CASSELQVWGVYGYTF. The CDR3 bases are TGTGCCAGCAGTGAATTGCAGGTTTGGGGGGTTTATGGCTACACCTTC.

This chain connects TRBV6-6 to TRBJ2-7, with D unresolved. The CDR3 is made up of 14 amino acids. Germline V lookup: CDR1 MNHNY, CDR2 SVGAGI (reference sequence). V was clipped by 4 bases and J by 2 bases, with 12 bases between them. CDR3 nucleotides: TGTGCCAGCAGTTCGTCTGACTTTCCCTACGAGCAGTACTTC. Translation gives CASSSSDFPYEQYF.

The chain recombines TRBV2 with TRBJ2-1; no firm D call. This CDR3 spans 12 amino acids. In germline, CDR1 is SNHLY, CDR2 FYNNEI. Trimming removed 3 bases from V and 9 bases from J, with 9 bases in between. CDR3 in amino acids: CASSESVPEQFF. As DNA, the CDR3 is TGTGCCAGCAGTGAGTCAGTACCTGAGCAGTTCTTC.

The chain combines TRBV6-1 with TRBJ2-2; 7 bases are a match to TRBD2. CDR1 is MNHNS, CDR2 SASEGT, per germline. The CDR3 has 16 residues. Trimming removed 2 bases from V and 3 bases from J; junction bases left unmatched: 6. The CDR3 loop reads CASSESGGSYTGELFF. The CDR3 DNA sequence: TGTGCCAGCAGTGAATCCGGGGGGAGCTACACCGGGGAGCTGTTTTTT.

This chain links TRBV5-1 with TRBJ2-5, with 8 bases aligning to TRBD2. The ends lost 3 bases at V and 4 bases at J; junction bases unmatched: 5. CDR3 length equals 14 residues. From germline, CDR1 is SGHRS and CDR2 YFSETQ. CDR3 loop: CASSSSAGVETQYF. CDR3 coding DNA: TGCGCCAGCAGCTCCTCAGCGGGAGTAGAGACCCAGTACTTC.

This clone was seen a handful of times. The chain couples TRBV6-5 to TRBJ1-6; D is undetermined. Trimming left V 3 bases short and J 9 bases short, with 12 bases between. Germline values: CDR1 MNHEY, CDR2 SVGAGI. This CDR3 has 14 amino acids. CDR3 DNA sequence: TGTGCCAGCAGTTATTCCCCGGGGAGTTCACCCCTCCACTTT. This sequence encodes CASSYSPGSSPLHF.

J is TRBJ2-7 and V is TRBV7-9; D remains unclear. Trimming removed 3 bases from V and 7 bases from J, with 7 bases in between. This CDR3 is built from 11 residues. Germline V gives CDR1 SEHNR, CDR2 FQNEAQ (reference sequence). The CDR3 region is CASSLTEEQYF. The CDR3 coding sequence is TGTGCCAGCAGCTTGACGGAGGAGCAGTACTTC.

This chain joins TRBV27 and TRBJ1-2, with no clear D. The CDR3 runs to 13 residues. Deletions cut 2 bases from V and 4 bases from J, with 8 bases between. The germline V gene has CDR1 MNHEY and CDR2 SMNVEV (reference sequence). The CDR3 coding sequence is TGTGCCAGCAGTTTAACCGGGATCTATGGCTACACCTTC. This encodes CASSLTGIYGYTF.

This chain uses TRBV2 with TRBJ2-7; TRBD1 aligns across 8 bases. Germline lookup yields CDR1 SNHLY and CDR2 FYNNEI. This CDR3 is 13 amino acids long. V was pared by 5 bases and J by 7 bases, with 7 bases of the junction left unmatched. This chain's CDR3 is CASSRQGAREQYF. Written as DNA, the CDR3 is TGTGCCAGCAGTAGGCAGGGGGCGAGAGAGCAGTACTTC.

This clone was picked up a small number of times. The gene calls are TRBV7-9 and TRBJ2-3; D perhaps matches TRBD2 (6 bases). V was shortened by 3 bases and J by 4 bases, with 14 bases between the two germline ends. The germline V gene has CDR1 SEHNR and CDR2 FQNEAQ (reference sequence). This CDR3 has 15 amino acids. CDR3 sequence (DNA): TGTGCCAGCAGCTTGCTAGCGAGTGTGGCAGATACGCAGTATTTT. The encoded protein is CASSLLASVADTQYF.

The rearrangement joins TRBV6-1 to TRBJ2-7, with TRBD1 matching 7 bases. The CDR3 sequence is 14 residues long. The V and J ends lost 1 base and 5 bases, in that order; junction bases with no gene match: 5. Germline assignment: CDR1 MNHNS and CDR2 SASEGT. The CDR3 bases are TGTGCCAGCAGTGAAGTGGGACAGTGGGACGAGCAGTACTTC. It codes for CASSEVGQWDEQYF.